These T cell receptor beta chains were read from a single sample in a study of blood T cell repertoires in COVID-19. Libraries were prepared by immunoSEQ multiplex PCR; TCRdb keeps only in-frame clonotypes and omits some of them. The sample has around 200,000 clones, less than 80% seen once. Sequenced: peripheral blood. These receptors all come from a man aged 50 to 60 who had recovered from COVID-19. CDR3s include the opening cysteine and the closing phenylalanine or tryptophan. The D gene is left open where the match is weak. Clone size is not always given. Where it is, it says once, few, many or a class for expanded clones.

v_call	clone_size	j_call	d_call	cdr3_aa	cdr3_nt
TRBV11-3	NA	TRBJ2-1	NA	CASSHTRDSLSYNEQFF	TGTGCCAGCAGCCACACACGGGACTCGCTCTCCTACAATGAGCAGTTCTTC
TRBV4-3	NA	TRBJ2-2	NA	CASSQSSRGTGELFF	TGCGCCAGCAGCCAATCTTCCAGGGGCACCGGGGAGCTGTTTTTT
TRBV30	NA	TRBJ2-3	NA	CAWTRPRGSTDTQYF	TGTGCCTGGACCCGTCCTAGGGGTAGCACAGATACGCAGTATTTT
TRBV7-2	NA	TRBJ1-6	NA	CASSDIQGGDSPLHF	TGTGCCAGCAGCGATATACAGGGTGGGGATTCACCCCTCCACTTT
TRBV7-6	NA	TRBJ2-2	NA	CASSLEGGATGELFF	TGTGCCAGCAGCTTAGAAGGCGGGGCCACCGGGGAGCTGTTTTTT
TRBV7-2	NA	TRBJ1-5	NA	CASSLAALNQPQHF	TGTGCCAGCAGCTTAGCAGCGCTCAATCAGCCCCAGCATTTT
TRBV6-6	once	TRBJ2-1	TRBD2	CASRVGLAGVNEQFF	TGTGCCAGCAGGGTGGGACTAGCGGGAGTCAATGAGCAGTTCTTC
TRBV19	few	TRBJ2-2	TRBD2	CASTTTLAGGLTGELFF	TGTGCCAGTACCACGACCTTAGCGGGAGGGCTTACCGGGGAGCTGTTTTTT
TRBV11-2	NA	TRBJ2-1	NA	CASSFGYNEQFF	TGTGCCAGCAGCTTCGGTTACAATGAGCAGTTCTTC
TRBV27	NA	TRBJ2-3	TRBD2	CASRTRGSTDTQYF	TGTGCCAGCCGGACTAGAGGTAGCACAGATACGCAGTATTTT